Following are 29 T cell receptor beta chains from one sample sequenced in a study of OX40 agonist ivuxolimab in advanced cancers. Libraries came from the immunoSEQ multiplex PCR assay. Not all clones reach the TCRdb copy of this immuneACCESS table, which keeps in-frame sequences only. Checked studies attribute under half of the gap to unresolved V genes and leave the rest unexplained. The sample contains 28,000 or so clones, 84% of them found a single time. The top ten clonotypes cover roughly a fifth of the sample. The sample was CD4+ or CD8+ T cells sorted from blood, taken in a trial of the OX40 agonist ivuxolimab. All receptors derive from an adult with an advanced solid tumor such as melanoma, head and neck, liver or kidney cancer.

In nucleotides, the CDR3 is TGTGCCAGCAGCTTGTCTCCTTCTTACGCTGAAGCTTTCTTT. Its protein product is CASSLSPSYAEAFF. The chain has TRBV5-5 and TRBJ1-1; no clear D gene. Germline assignment: CDR1 SGHKS and CDR2 YYEKEE (reference sequence). Trimming took off 1 base at V and 6 bases at J, with 13 bases between the two ends. This CDR3 region has 14 residues.

This clone was observed once. This chain joins TRBV5-4 and TRBJ1-3, with TRBD1 identical over 7 bases. The trim removed 0 bases at V and 0 bases at J, leaving 9 bases unmatched. The CDR3 is made up of 18 amino acids. From germline, CDR1 is SGHNT and CDR2 YYREEE (reference sequence). This CDR3 is CASSLARQGGDSGNTIYF. CDR3 DNA sequence: TGTGCCAGCAGCTTGGCCCGACAGGGCGGCGACTCTGGAAACACCATATATTTT.

This chain connects TRBV30 to TRBJ2-2; the match to TRBD2 covers 7 bases. The junction had 6 bases not matched to a gene; V was cut back by 2 bases and J by 6 bases. Per germline, CDR1 GTSNPN and CDR2 SVGIG (reference sequence). The CDR3 has 14 amino acids. The CDR3 sequence: CAWSIGGGAGELFF. The CDR3 DNA reads TGTGCCTGGAGTATCGGCGGGGGAGCCGGGGAGCTGTTTTTT.

The chain recombines TRBV7-3 with TRBJ1-1; no firm D call. Germline V CDR1 and CDR2: SGHTA, FQGTGA. The CDR3 runs 15 residues. V was cut by 0 bases and J by 1 base, with 9 bases left in between. The chain's CDR3 is CASSLTGGPNTEAFF. CDR3 bases: TGTGCCAGCAGCTTAACGGGAGGGCCGAACACTGAAGCTTTCTTT.

This sequence joins TRBV7-8 and TRBJ1-5; the D is unclear. V was trimmed by 0 bases and J by 5 bases, leaving 11 bases between them. The CDR3 has 15 amino acids. CDR1 and CDR2 (germline): SGHVS, FQNEAQ. Here the CDR3 reads CASSLAVENDQPQHF. The CDR3 coding sequence is TGTGCCAGCAGCTTAGCGGTGGAGAACGATCAGCCCCAGCATTTT.

The V and J genes are TRBV6-6 and TRBJ2-7; the match to TRBD2 covers 8 bases. The germline CDR1 and CDR2 sequences are MNHNY and SVGAGI (reference sequence). The CDR3 runs to 13 residues. V dropped 6 bases and J dropped 3; count of bases not matched to a gene: 4. CDR3 nucleotides: TGTGCCAGCAGCGACGGGGGGGTCTACGAGCAGTACTTC. It yields the protein CASSDGGVYEQYF.

V is TRBV30 and J is TRBJ1-5, with D possibly TRBD1 on 6 matching bases. The CDR3 extends over 13 amino acids. The ends were cut back, 0 bases at V and 7 bases at J, with 10 bases in the middle. Germline V gene data show CDR1 as GTSNPN and CDR2 as SVGIG (reference sequence). CDR3: CAWSVQGWQPQHF. In DNA form, the CDR3 reads TGTGCCTGGAGTGTACAGGGATGGCAGCCCCAGCATTTT.

The chain joins TRBV15 to TRBJ1-5, with 12 positions matching TRBD1. The CDR3 extends over 15 amino acids. The V segment lost 7 bases and the J segment 3 bases; nucleotides outside the gene matches: 4. Germline V gives CDR1 LNHNV, CDR2 YYDKDF (reference sequence). CDR3 nucleotides: TGTGCCACCACGAGGGACAGGGGGCCCAATCAGCCCCAGCATTTT. As protein: CATTRDRGPNQPQHF.

The V and J genes are TRBV30 and TRBJ2-7; D remains unclear. This CDR3 comprises 12 residues. Germline V lookup: CDR1 GTSNPN, CDR2 SVGIG (reference sequence). V dropped 8 bases and J dropped 3 bases, with 14 bases sitting between them. CDR3 nucleotide sequence: TGTGCCGTGGGTTGGACCGACTACGAGCAGTACTTC. Amino acids: CAVGWTDYEQYF.

This sequence joins TRBV28 and TRBJ2-7; D remains unclear. CDR1 MDHEN and CDR2 SYDVKM come from the germline V gene. The CDR3 has 16 residues. V dropped 1 base and J dropped 0 bases, with 13 bases sitting between them. In nucleotides, the CDR3 is TGTGCCAGCAGTTTATTCCCCCAGTCAAGCTCCTACGAGCAGTACTTC. Its protein product is CASSLFPQSSSYEQYF.

The genes are TRBV27 and TRBJ2-2; D not resolved. V was shortened by 3 bases and J by 1 base, with 3 bases between the two germline ends. The CDR3 has 13 residues. CDR1 and CDR2 (germline): MNHEY, SMNVEV (reference sequence). CDR3 amino acids: CASSLGNTGELFF. The CDR3 nucleotides read TGTGCCAGCAGTTTGGGGAACACCGGGGAGCTGTTTTTT.

The J gene is TRBJ2-5, the V gene TRBV5-1; tentatively, D is TRBD1 (5 bases). CDR1 is SGHRS, CDR2 YFSETQ, per germline. V lost 0 bases, J lost 4 bases, and 19 bases lay in between. The length of the CDR3 is 17 residues. DNA for the CDR3: TGCGCCAGCAGCTTGGATTCCAGGGTGGGAAGTCGAGAGACCCAGTACTTC. It encodes CASSLDSRVGSRETQYF.

The J gene is TRBJ2-1, the V gene TRBV28; 7 nucleotides line up with TRBD2. Germline loops: CDR1 MDHEN, CDR2 SYDVKM. There are 18 residues in the CDR3. Trimming at V came to 6 bases and at J to 0 bases, leaving 14 bases not matched to a gene. In DNA form, the CDR3 reads TGTGCCAGCAGCCTCTGGAGGAGCGGGGCTAGCTCCTACAATGAGCAGTTCTTC. Residues: CASSLWRSGASSYNEQFF.

The V gene is TRBV21-1, the J gene TRBJ1-4. TRBV21-1 is assigned pseudogene status. The CDR3 consists of 13 residues. The DNA for the CDR3 is TGTGCCAGCAGGGGTGCGCCTAATGAAAAACTGTTTTTT. Translated, it gives CASRGAPNEKLFF.

The chain is built from TRBV28 and TRBJ1-6; the D is unclear. The V end lost 1 base, the J end lost 5 bases, and 12 bases lay between the germline ends. CDR3 length: 16 amino acids. Per germline, CDR1 MDHEN and CDR2 SYDVKM. As DNA, the CDR3 is TGTGCCAGCAGTTTATTTTTCCCAGAGGATAATTCACCCCTCCACTTT. This gives the protein CASSLFFPEDNSPLHF.

The V gene is TRBV9, the J gene TRBJ2-2; 9 bases are shared with TRBD1. The CDR3 spans 15 residues. Trimming removed 3 bases from V and 6 bases from J; junction bases left unmatched: 6. Germline loops: CDR1 SGDLS, CDR2 YYNGEE. CDR3: CASSAEGTGSGELFF. The CDR3 DNA is TGTGCCAGCAGCGCAGAGGGGACAGGGTCCGGGGAGCTGTTTTTT.

This rearrangement joins TRBV5-6 to TRBJ2-7; 8 positions match TRBD2. CDR1 and CDR2 (germline): SGHDT, YYEEEE. Losses at the gene ends were 6 bases for V and 5 bases for J; bases not matched to a gene: 19. This CDR3 contains 17 residues. CDR3 loop: CASTPGGWGGRGDEQYF. The CDR3 nucleotides read TGTGCCAGCACCCCGGGGGGGTGGGGCGGCAGGGGCGACGAGCAGTACTTC.

This clone was observed a single time. The genes are TRBV28 and TRBJ2-5, with 8 bases fitting TRBD2. With V trimmed by 1 base and J by 4 bases, 8 bases remained unmatched. Germline V gene data show CDR1 as MDHEN and CDR2 as SYDVKM. CDR3 size: 16 residues. CDR3 amino acids: CASSLLASGQGETQYF. CDR3 sequence (DNA): TGTGCCAGCAGTTTATTGGCTAGCGGGCAAGGAGAGACCCAGTACTTC.

J is TRBJ2-2 and V is TRBV9; 8 bases line up with TRBD2. The V segment lost 4 bases and the J segment 4 bases; nucleotides outside the gene matches: 3. The CDR3 consists of 14 residues. Germline V lookup: CDR1 SGDLS, CDR2 YYNGEE. CDR3 coding DNA: TGTGCCAGCAGCAGCGGGGGTATCACCGGGGAGCTGTTTTTT. This encodes CASSSGGITGELFF.

CDR3 sequence reads: CASSYRDASYEQYF. The CDR3 coding sequence is TGTGCCAGCAGCTACCGGGACGCTTCCTACGAGCAGTACTTC. V usage is TRBV11-1 and J usage is TRBJ2-7; D may correspond to TRBD1 or TRBD2 (5 bases each). Trimming shortened V by 4 bases and J by 1 base, and 11 bases separated the two germline ends. CDR1 is SGHAT, CDR2 FQDESV, per germline (reference sequence). There are 14 residues in the CDR3. Complete variable domain (other parts from reference TRBV11-1 and TRBJ2-7): EAEVAQSPRYKITEKSQAVAFWCDPISGHATLYWYRQILGQGPELLVQFQDESVVDDSQLPKDRFSAERLKGVDSTLKIQPAELGDSAMYLCASSYRDASYEQYFGPGTRLTVT.

The rearrangement links TRBV9 to TRBJ1-5; D might be TRBD1 (6 bases). Germline loops: CDR1 SGDLS, CDR2 YYNGEE. The CDR3 extends over 15 amino acids. Trimming cost V 0 bases and J 5 bases, with 12 bases left between them. The CDR3 sequence: CASSVEGGAYQPQHF. The CDR3 DNA reads TGTGCCAGCAGCGTAGAGGGGGGGGCATATCAGCCCCAGCATTTT.

The V and J genes are TRBV30 and TRBJ2-2, with a possible D match to TRBD2 (6 bases). Germline V gene data show CDR1 as GTSNPN and CDR2 as SVGIG (reference sequence). The V gene lost 1 base and the J gene lost 3 bases, with 12 bases spanning the gap. This CDR3 spans 15 amino acids. The CDR3 DNA follows: TGTGCCTGGAGTGGAAGGGAGGTTTACACCGGGGAGCTGTTTTTT. Translation gives CAWSGREVYTGELFF.

The J gene is TRBJ2-1, the V gene TRBV7-2, with D perhaps TRBD2 (6 bases). Germline loops: CDR1 SGHTA, CDR2 FQGNSA. V gave up 5 bases and J gave up 4 bases, with 18 bases separating them. The length of the CDR3 is 16 residues. CDR3 loop: CASSRGTLYIYNEQFF. In DNA, the CDR3 is TGTGCCAGCAGCCGGGGGACGCTGTATATATACAATGAGCAGTTCTTC.

The chain is built from TRBV30 and TRBJ2-4; the match to TRBD1 covers 7 bases. The length of the CDR3 is 14 residues. Unmatched junction bases numbered 10, after V lost 2 bases and J lost 9 bases. The germline V gene has CDR1 GTSNPN and CDR2 SVGIG (reference sequence). The CDR3 loop reads CAWSKQGGGGIQYF. The CDR3 region has the DNA TGTGCCTGGAGTAAACAAGGGGGCGGAGGCATTCAGTACTTC.

The V gene is TRBV6-5, the J gene TRBJ2-7; 7 bases map to TRBD1. CDR1 and CDR2 from the germline V gene are MNHEY and SVGAGI. The CDR3 consists of 14 residues. Unmatched junction bases numbered 11, after V lost 10 bases and J lost 2 bases. CDR3 loop: CATTPFQGAYEQYF. Here the CDR3 DNA reads TGTGCCACTACCCCATTCCAGGGGGCCTACGAGCAGTACTTC.

The chain employs TRBV7-3 and TRBJ2-3, with 7 bases aligning to TRBD2. Trimming at V came to 3 bases and at J to 0 bases, leaving 9 bases not matched to a gene. CDR3 length: 17 residues. Germline loops: CDR1 SGHTA, CDR2 FQGTGA. The CDR3 is CASSFSREAHSTDTQYF. CDR3 in DNA: TGTGCCAGCAGCTTCTCCCGGGAGGCACACAGCACAGATACGCAGTATTTT.

CDR3 region: CASSFGRGGEKLFF. In DNA form, the CDR3 reads TGTGCCAGCAGTTTCGGCAGGGGGGGAGAAAAACTGTTTTTT. The chain uses TRBV27 and TRBJ1-4; TRBD1 matches at 7 bases. The J segment lost 8 bases and the V segment lost 3 bases, leaving 6 bases of the junction unmatched. The CDR3 runs 14 residues. CDR1 is MNHEY and CDR2 is SMNVEV in the germline V gene (reference sequence).

V and J are TRBV10-3 and TRBJ2-2; D possibly corresponds to TRBD1 (6 bases). Trimming pared 10 bases from V and 5 bases from J, leaving 11 bases between. In germline, CDR1 is ENHRY, CDR2 SYGVKD. The CDR3 length is 12 residues. The CDR3 protein is CATRTDTGELFF. CDR3 sequence (DNA): TGTGCCACCCGGACAGATACCGGGGAGCTGTTTTTT.

The chain is built from TRBV27 and TRBJ1-2; 7 nucleotides agree with TRBD1. Germline CDR1 is MNHEY and CDR2 is SMNVEV (reference sequence). This CDR3 spans 14 amino acids. The trim removed 5 bases at V and 8 bases at J, leaving 11 bases unmatched. The CDR3 sequence: CASSATHGDSGYTF. CDR3 sequence (DNA): TGTGCCAGCAGTGCCACCCACGGGGACAGCGGCTACACCTTC.